The present entry profiles one T cell receptor (beta chain) with its context. Clones were read by immunoSEQ multiplex PCR, and TCRdb kept only the in-frame ones, dropping some. This repertoire shows around 190,000 clones, roughly 90% found once; its top ten account for about a sixth. The sample is drawn from a study of blood T cell repertoires in COVID-19. Background on the study: Acute-phase and convalescent COVID-19 samples originated in the United States, Italy and Spain. PBMCs, B-cell-depleted T cells, or T cells were the source of the cDNA or gDNA that made up the material.

Seattle cases were enrolled at active infection and followed longitudinally. The clonotype originates from a man aged 50-59 years with COVID-19, enrolled during active disease. The material sequenced was peripheral blood.

The DNA of the CDR3 is TGCGGCAGTGTCGGACTAGCGAGATACAATGAGCAGTTCTTC. This sequence encodes CGSVGLARYNEQFF. The J gene is TRBJ2-1, the V gene TRBV29-1; 9 bases agree with TRBD2. The CDR3 totals 14 residues. Germline values: CDR1 SQVTM, CDR2 ANQGSEA.